The 3 T cell receptor beta chains reported below all come from one sample, sequenced in a study of PD-L1 blockade in urothelial cancer. Regarding time point: pretreatment peripheral blood. Here immunoSEQ multiplex PCR was the method, and the copy in TCRdb shows in-frame clones only, minus some. Of tens of thousands of clones in the sample, more than 75% are singletons; the top ten hold about 15%. Source: PBMCs, taken around atezolizumab (anti-PD-L1) treatment. Receptors originate from a man between 60 and 75 years old with urothelial cancer.

The chain is built from TRBV14 and TRBJ1-4; no definite D call. This CDR3 contains 15 residues. CDR1 and CDR2 from the germline V gene are SGHDN and FVKESK. Deletions cut 2 bases from V and 7 bases from J, with 14 bases between. The CDR3 sequence: CASSQNYGVGEKLFF. The DNA of the CDR3 is TGTGCCAGCAGCCAAAACTACGGGGTGGGTGAAAAACTGTTTTTT.

This chain joins TRBV5-6 and TRBJ2-7; 8 nucleotides match TRBD2. CDR1 is SGHDT and CDR2 is YYEEEE in the germline V gene. The V and J ends lost 5 bases and 2 bases, in that order; junction bases with no gene match: 6. The CDR3 is 14 amino acids. CDR3 loop: CASRGAGGTYEQYF. CDR3 nucleotides: TGTGCCAGCAGGGGCGCGGGGGGAACCTACGAGCAGTACTTC.

The rearrangement uses TRBV29-1 and TRBJ2-3; the match to TRBD2 covers 11 bases. The CDR3 has 14 residues. Germline V lookup: CDR1 SQVTM, CDR2 ANQGSEA. V was pared by 8 bases and J by 4 bases, with 8 bases of the junction left unmatched. The DNA for the CDR3 is TGCAGCCTTTCACTAGCGGGGGACCCAGATACGCAGTATTTT. This codes for CSLSLAGDPDTQYF.